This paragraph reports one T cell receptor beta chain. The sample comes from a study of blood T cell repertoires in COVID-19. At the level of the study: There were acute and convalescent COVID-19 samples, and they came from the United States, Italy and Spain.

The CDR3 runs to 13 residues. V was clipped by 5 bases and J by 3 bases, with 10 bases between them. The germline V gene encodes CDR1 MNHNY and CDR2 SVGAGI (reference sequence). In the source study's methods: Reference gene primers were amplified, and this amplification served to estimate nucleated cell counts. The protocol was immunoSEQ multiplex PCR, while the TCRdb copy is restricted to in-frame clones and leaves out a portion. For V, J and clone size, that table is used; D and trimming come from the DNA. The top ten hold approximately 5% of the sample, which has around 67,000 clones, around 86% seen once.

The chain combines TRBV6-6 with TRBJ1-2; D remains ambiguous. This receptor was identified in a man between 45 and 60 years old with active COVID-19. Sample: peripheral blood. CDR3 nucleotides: TGTGCCAGCAGTGGCGACGGGGACTATGGCTACACCTTC. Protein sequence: CASSGDGDYGYTF.